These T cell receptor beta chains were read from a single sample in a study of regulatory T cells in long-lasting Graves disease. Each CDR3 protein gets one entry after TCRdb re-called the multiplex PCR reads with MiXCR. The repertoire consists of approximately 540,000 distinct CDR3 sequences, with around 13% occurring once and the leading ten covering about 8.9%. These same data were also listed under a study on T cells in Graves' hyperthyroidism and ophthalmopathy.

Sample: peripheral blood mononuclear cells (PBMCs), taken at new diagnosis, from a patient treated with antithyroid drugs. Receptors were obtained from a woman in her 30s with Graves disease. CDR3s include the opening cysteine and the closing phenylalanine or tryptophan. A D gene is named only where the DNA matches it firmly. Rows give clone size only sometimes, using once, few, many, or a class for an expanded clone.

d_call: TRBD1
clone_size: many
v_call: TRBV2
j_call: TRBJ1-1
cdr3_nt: TGTGCCAGCTGTTACAGGGGGTTTAACACTGAAGCTTTCTTT
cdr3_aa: CASCYRGFNTEAFF

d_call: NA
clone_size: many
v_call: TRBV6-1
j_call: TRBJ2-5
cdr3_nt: TGTGCCAGCGTCCCTAGTCGCTCCCGAGTTGGAGAGACCCAGTACTTC
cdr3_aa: CASVPSRSRVGETQYF

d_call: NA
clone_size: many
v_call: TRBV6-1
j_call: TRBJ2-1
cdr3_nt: TGTGCCAGCAGTGAAGCCGCCACCATTCAAGCTTCCTCCTACAATGAGCAGTTCTTC
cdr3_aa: CASSEAATIQASSYNEQFF

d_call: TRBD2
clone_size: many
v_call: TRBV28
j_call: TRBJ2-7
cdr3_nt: TGTGCCAGCAGGGGACGGTCCCTGCGGGAGGTTCGTGTAGACTACGAGCAGTACTTC
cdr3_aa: CASRGRSLREVRVDYEQYF

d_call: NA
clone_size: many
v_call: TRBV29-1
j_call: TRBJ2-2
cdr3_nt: TGCAGCGCCATCTACACCGGGGAGCTGTTTTTT
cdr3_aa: CSAIYTGELFF

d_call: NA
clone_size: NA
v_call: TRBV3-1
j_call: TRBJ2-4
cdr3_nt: TGTGCCAGCAGCCAAGTTCGGGCCAAAAACATTCAGTACTTC
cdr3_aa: CASSQVRAKNIQYF

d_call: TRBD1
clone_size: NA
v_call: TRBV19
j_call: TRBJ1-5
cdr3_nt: TGTGCCAGTAGCATCGGGACAGGGTATAATCAGCCCCAGCATTTT
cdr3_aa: CASSIGTGYNQPQHF

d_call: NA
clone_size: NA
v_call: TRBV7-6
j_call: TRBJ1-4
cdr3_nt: TGTGCCAGCAGCCCGAGTGCCGGGATTGCTAATGAAAAACTGTTTTTT
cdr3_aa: CASSPSAGIANEKLFF

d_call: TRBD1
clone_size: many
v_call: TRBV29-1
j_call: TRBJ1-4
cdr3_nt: TGCAGCGGGGGACAGGGGAATGAAAAACTGTTTTTT
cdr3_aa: CSGGQGNEKLFF

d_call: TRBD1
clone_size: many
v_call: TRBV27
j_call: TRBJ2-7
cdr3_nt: TGTGCCAGCACCAAACTCGGGACAGGGTACTACGAGCAGTACTTC
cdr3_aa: CASTKLGTGYYEQYF

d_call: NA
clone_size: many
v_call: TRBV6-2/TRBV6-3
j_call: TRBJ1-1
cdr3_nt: TGTGCCAGCAGTTACGTCGGGAGTTTGAACACTGAAGCTTTCTTT
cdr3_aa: CASSYVGSLNTEAFF

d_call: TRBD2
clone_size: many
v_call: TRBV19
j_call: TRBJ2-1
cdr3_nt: TGTGCCAGTAGTATTAAGGGGAGAGCGGGAACCAACAATGAGCAGTTCTTC
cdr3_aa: CASSIKGRAGTNNEQFF

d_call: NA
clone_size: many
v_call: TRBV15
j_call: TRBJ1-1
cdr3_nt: TGTGCCACCAGCAGAGAGGGGAACACTGAAGCTTTCTTT
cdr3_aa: CATSREGNTEAFF

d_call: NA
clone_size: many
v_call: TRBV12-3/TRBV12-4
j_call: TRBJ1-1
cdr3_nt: TGTGCCAGCAGTTTAGGTCAGGACGCCGCTGAAGCTTTCTTT
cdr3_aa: CASSLGQDAAEAFF

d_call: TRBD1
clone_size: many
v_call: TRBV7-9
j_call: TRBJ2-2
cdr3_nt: TGTGCCAGCAGCCTAAAGGGACAGGGGGCTGGCGGGGAGCTGTTTTTT
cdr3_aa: CASSLKGQGAGGELFF

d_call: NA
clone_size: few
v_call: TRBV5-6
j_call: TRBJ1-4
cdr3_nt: TGTGCCAGCAGCCAGGGACTCCTCCGTGAAAAACTGTTTTTT
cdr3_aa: CASSQGLLREKLFF

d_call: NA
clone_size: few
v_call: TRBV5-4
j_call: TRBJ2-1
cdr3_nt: TGTGCCAGCAGCTTCGGACAGCCCGTCTCCTACAATGAGCAGTTCTTC
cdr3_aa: CASSFGQPVSYNEQFF

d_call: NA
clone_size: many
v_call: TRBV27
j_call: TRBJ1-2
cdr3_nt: TGTGCCAGCAGTATAACAGGATATGGCTACACCTTC
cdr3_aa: CASSITGYGYTF

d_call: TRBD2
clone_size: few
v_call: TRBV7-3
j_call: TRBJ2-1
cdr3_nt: TGTGCCAGCAGCTTAAGTGCTAGCGGGAAGTACAATGAGCAGTTCTTC
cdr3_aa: CASSLSASGKYNEQFF

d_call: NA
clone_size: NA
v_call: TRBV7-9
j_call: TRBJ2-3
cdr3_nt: TGTGCCAGCAGCTTGTCCAGCGCACGGACAGATACGCAGTATTTT
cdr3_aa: CASSLSSARTDTQYF

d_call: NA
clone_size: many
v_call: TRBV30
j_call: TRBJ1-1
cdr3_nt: TGTGCCTGGAGTGTACGGGGGGCCGGCACTGAAGCTTTCTTT
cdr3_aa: CAWSVRGAGTEAFF

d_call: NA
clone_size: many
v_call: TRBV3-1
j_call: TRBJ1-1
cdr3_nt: TGTGCCAGCAGCGAGGGAGGAAACACTGAAGCTTTCTTT
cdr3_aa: CASSEGGNTEAFF

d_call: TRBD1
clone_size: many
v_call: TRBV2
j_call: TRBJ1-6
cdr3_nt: TGTGCCACTACAGGGGTAGAGAATTCACCCCTCCACTTT
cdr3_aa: CATTGVENSPLHF

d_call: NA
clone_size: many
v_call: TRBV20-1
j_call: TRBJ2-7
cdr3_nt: TGCAGTGCCATAAATCCCGGGACCACCCACTACGAGCAGTACTTC
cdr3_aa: CSAINPGTTHYEQYF

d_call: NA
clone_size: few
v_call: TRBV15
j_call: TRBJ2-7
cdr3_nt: TGTGCCACCAGCAGAGATCTCCACGAGCAGTACTTC
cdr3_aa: CATSRDLHEQYF

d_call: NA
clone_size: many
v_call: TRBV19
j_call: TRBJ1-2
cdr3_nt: TGTGCCAGTAGTTCCATTTACTATGGCTACACCTTC
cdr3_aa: CASSSIYYGYTF

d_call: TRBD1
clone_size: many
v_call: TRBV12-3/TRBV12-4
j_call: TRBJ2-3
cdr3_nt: TGTGCCAGCAGTAGGGGAGCAGGGGGTTCGGGCACAGATACGCAGTATTTT
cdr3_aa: CASSRGAGGSGTDTQYF

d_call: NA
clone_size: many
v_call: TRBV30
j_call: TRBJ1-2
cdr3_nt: TGTGCCTGGAGAGCACGACAGCACTATGGCTACACCTTC
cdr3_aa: CAWRARQHYGYTF

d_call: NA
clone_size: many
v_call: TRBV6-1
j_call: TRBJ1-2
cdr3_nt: TGTGCCAGCAGCCAGGCACGGCAATCTGGCTACACCTTC
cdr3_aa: CASSQARQSGYTF

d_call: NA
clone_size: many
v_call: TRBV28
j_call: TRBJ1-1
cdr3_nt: TGTGCCAGCACTCCCGGGGGGGCGCGCACTGAAGCTTTCTTT
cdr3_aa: CASTPGGARTEAFF

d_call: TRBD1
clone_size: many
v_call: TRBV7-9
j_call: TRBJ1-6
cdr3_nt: TGTGCCAGCAGCTTAGAAGGGGGCTCTTCACCCCTCCACTTT
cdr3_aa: CASSLEGGSSPLHF

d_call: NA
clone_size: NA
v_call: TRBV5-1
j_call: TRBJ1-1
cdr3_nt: TGCGCCAGCAGCTTGGAAGTGACGGCGAACACTGAAGCTTTCTTT
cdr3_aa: CASSLEVTANTEAFF

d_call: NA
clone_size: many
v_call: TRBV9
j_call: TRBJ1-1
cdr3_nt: TGTGCCAGCAGCGCAAAAGGTGAAGCTTTCTTT
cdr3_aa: CASSAKGEAFF

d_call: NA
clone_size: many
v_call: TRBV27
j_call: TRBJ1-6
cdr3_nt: TGTGCCAGCAGCCCTGTCTTGAGAGCTGGGGGCGATTCACCCCTCCACTTT
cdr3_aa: CASSPVLRAGGDSPLHF

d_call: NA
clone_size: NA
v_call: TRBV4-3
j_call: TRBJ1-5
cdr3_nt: TGCGCCAGCAGCCAAGAACTCTATCAGCCCCAGCATTTT
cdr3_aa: CASSQELYQPQHF

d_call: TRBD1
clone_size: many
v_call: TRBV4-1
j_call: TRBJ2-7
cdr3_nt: TGCGCCAGCAGCGACAGGGTTAATCCCCCCTACGAGCAGTACTTC
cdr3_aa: CASSDRVNPPYEQYF

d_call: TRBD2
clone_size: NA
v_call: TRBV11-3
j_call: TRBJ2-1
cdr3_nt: TGTGCCAGCAGCCCTAGCGGGAGCGGGGAGCAGTTCTTC
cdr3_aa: CASSPSGSGEQFF

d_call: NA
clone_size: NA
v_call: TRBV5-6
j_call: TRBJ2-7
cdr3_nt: TGTGCCAGCGGCTCCCAAGACAGGTCGGCCTACGAGCAGTACTTC
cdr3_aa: CASGSQDRSAYEQYF

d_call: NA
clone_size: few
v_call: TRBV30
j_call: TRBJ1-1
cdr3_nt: TGTGCCTGGAGTGTAGGAGGGGGTATCACTGAAGCTTTCTTT
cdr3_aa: CAWSVGGGITEAFF

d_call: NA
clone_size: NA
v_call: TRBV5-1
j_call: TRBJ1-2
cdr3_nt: TGCGCCAGCAGGCTAGAACAGGCTAACTATGGCTACACCTTC
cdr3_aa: CASRLEQANYGYTF

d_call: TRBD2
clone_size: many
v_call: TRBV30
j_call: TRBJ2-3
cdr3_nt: TGTGCCTGGGGACTAGCGGGAGGACGCACAGATACGCAGTATTTT
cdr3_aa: CAWGLAGGRTDTQYF

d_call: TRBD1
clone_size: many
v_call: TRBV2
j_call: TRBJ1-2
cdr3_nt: TGTGCCAGCAGTGAAGGCCCGACAGGGGGCTTAAATGGCTACACCTTC
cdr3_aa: CASSEGPTGGLNGYTF

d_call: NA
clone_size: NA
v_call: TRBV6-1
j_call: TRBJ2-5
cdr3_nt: TGTGCCAGCAGTGAAGCTGGATGGGAGACCCAGTACTTC
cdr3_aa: CASSEAGWETQYF

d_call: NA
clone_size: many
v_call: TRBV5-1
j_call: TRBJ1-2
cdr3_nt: TGCGCCAGCAGCCCGAAAACCTCGGGGTTAGCTAACTATGGCTACACCTTC
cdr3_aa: CASSPKTSGLANYGYTF

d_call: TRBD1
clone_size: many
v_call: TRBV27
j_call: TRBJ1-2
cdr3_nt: TGTGCCAGCAGTGCACTCAACCGACAGGGCCTCAACTATGGCTACACCTTC
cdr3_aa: CASSALNRQGLNYGYTF

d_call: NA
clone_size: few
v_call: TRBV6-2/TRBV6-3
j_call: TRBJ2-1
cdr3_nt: TGTGCCAGCAGTGAACTAAGGGGCGTAAGCAATGAGCAGTTCTTC
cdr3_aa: CASSELRGVSNEQFF

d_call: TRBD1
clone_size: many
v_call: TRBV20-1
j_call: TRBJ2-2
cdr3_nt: TGCAGTGCTCAGACAGGGGGCGACACCGGGGAGCTGTTTTTT
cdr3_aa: CSAQTGGDTGELFF

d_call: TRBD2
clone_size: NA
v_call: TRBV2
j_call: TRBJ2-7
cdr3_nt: TGTGCCAGCAGTACAGGCGGGACTAGCTACGAGCAGTACTTC
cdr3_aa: CASSTGGTSYEQYF

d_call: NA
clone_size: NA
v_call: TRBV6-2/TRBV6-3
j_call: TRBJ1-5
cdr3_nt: TGTGCCAGCAGTACCGGGGGAGGGGCCTTGCCCCAGCATTTT
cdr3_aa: CASSTGGGALPQHF

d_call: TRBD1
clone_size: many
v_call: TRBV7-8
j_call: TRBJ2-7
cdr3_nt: TGTGCCAGCAGCTTAGTTTTATTGCGGGACAGGTCCTACGAGCAGTACTTC
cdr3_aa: CASSLVLLRDRSYEQYF

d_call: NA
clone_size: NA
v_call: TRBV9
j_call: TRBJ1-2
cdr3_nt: TGTGCCAGCAGCGTAGGCCACGCGAGCGGCTACACCTTC
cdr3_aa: CASSVGHASGYTF

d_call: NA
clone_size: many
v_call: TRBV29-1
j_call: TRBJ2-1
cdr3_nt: TGCAGCGTTGGAGGGCGGGGCGCGGGGTTCTTC
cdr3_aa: CSVGGRGAGFF

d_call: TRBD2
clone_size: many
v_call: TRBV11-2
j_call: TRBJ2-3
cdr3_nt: TGTGCCAGCAGCGCCCGGGAGGCAGATACGCAGTATTTT
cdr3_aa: CASSAREADTQYF

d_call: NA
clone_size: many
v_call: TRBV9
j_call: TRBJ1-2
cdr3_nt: TGTGCCAGCAGCATCTCCGGGACACCGACGGGCGGCTACACCTTC
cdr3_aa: CASSISGTPTGGYTF

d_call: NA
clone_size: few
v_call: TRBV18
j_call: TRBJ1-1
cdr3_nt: TGTGCCAGCTCACTCCTCCCCCCGGGACAAGGGTTAACTGAAGCTTTCTTT
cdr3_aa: CASSLLPPGQGLTEAFF

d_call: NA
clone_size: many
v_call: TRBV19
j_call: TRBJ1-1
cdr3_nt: TGTGCCACCAAACCCCTCGACAGAATGAACACTGAAGCTTTCTTT
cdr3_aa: CATKPLDRMNTEAFF

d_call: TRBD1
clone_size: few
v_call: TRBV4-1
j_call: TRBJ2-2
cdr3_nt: TGCGCCAGTACGGGACAGGGGGTTTTCGCCGGGGAGCTGTTTTTT
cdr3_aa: CASTGQGVFAGELFF

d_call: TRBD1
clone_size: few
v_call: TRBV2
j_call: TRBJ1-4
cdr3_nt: TGTGCCAGCAGTGAGACAGGGAATAGTGAAAAACTGTTTTTT
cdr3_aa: CASSETGNSEKLFF

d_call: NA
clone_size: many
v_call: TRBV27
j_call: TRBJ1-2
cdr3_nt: TGTGCCAGCAGATTAATAGGCACGGCTAACTATGGCTACACCTTC
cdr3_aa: CASRLIGTANYGYTF